This T cell receptor (beta chain) is from a study of shared clonotypes between healthy human individuals. Study-wide context: There were three CD4 naive, three CD4 memory, two CD8 naive and one CD8 memory plates per donor. General observations from the study: Though the depth was large, rarefaction showed that sorted-subset sequencing was incomplete.

Sorted-subset replicate PCR reactions contained approximately 190 ng DNA, corresponding to about 30,000 T cell genomes. The protocol was immunoSEQ multiplex PCR, while the TCRdb copy is restricted to in-frame clones and leaves out a portion. The repertoire holds about 2.4 million clones, with 93% as singletons. The investigators split CD4+ cells into a CD45RA+ naive subset and a CD45RA-negative memory subset. With respect to this clone: Antigen unknown.

The sample consisted of naive CD4+ T cells from PBMCs. Subset given: CD45RA+ positively selected. This clonotype was obtained from a man aged 18 to 29 in good health. Some clones in this sample may be carry-over from other donors' samples.

The CDR3 DNA reads as TGTGCCAGCAGTTACTCTGGCAGTTCGACCAAAAACATTCAGTACTTC. Protein: CASSYSGSSTKNIQYF. The J gene is TRBJ2-4, the V gene TRBV6-5; D is unclear. Germline V CDR1 and CDR2: MNHEY, SVGAGI. V lost 0 bases to trimming and J lost 2 bases, with 11 bases between them. The CDR3 has 16 amino acids.